This T cell receptor (beta chain) is drawn from a study of blood T cell repertoires in COVID-19. For the study at large: Acute and convalescent COVID-19 specimens originated in the United States, Italy and Spain. PBMCs, B-cell-depleted T cells, or T cells provided the cDNA or gDNA that made up the material.

Authors' analysis steps: Researchers report that nucleated cell counts were estimated from reference gene primer amplification. Some clones are missing from TCRdb's copy, which holds only in-frame ones; the method was immunoSEQ multiplex PCR. V and J calls and clone size come straight from that table; D and trimming were deduced from the DNA. The sample shows a few hundred thousand clones, roughly 80% of them seen only once. Germline V gene lookup returns CDR1 LGHNT and CDR2 FRNRAP. V lost 0 bases, J lost 5 bases, and 13 bases stayed unmatched. The CDR3 has 18 residues. The receptor comes from a woman of 80 years or more with acute or convalescent COVID-19. The rearrangement links TRBV12-5 to TRBJ2-5; 9 bases are a match to TRBD1. The sample consisted of peripheral blood. CDR3 protein: CASGLVLDGQGRGETQYF. In DNA form, the CDR3 reads TGTGCTAGTGGTTTGGTTCTCGACGGACAGGGGCGAGGGGAGACCCAGTACTTC.